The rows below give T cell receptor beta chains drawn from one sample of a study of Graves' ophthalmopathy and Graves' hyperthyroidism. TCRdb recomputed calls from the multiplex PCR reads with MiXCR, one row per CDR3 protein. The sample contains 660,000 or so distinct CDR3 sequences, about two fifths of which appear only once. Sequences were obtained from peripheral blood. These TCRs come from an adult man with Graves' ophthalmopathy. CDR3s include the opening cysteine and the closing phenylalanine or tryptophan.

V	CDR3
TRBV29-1	CSAGAGVNTEAFF
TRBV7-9	CASSPRDFEGWPQHF
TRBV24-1	CATSAAAGANVLTF
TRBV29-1	CSSLGTGVVGELFF
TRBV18	CASSPSQGEETQYF
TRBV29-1	CSVVNGAYYGYTF
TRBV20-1	CSARVLPGEGQPQHF
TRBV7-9	CASSLQSLGVETEAFF
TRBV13	CASRFGGGFYNSPLHF
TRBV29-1	CSVEQGGEPQHF
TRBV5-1	CASSLEGGDTEAFF
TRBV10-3	CAISESSLAGTYNEQFF
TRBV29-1	CSAVTGMIGTEAFF
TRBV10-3	CAISVETGNYGYTF
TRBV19	CASSWATSGIYEQYF
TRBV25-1	CAWYVGTEAFF
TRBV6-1	CASSRLEGTEAFF
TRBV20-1	CSASSGERYGYTF
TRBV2	CASSDRAPRKTEAFF
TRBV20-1	CSAHLDWETYEQYF
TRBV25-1	CASSRGNGYTF
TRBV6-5	CASSYGSRANTGELFF
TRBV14	CASSQTPGQAFYGYTF
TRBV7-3	CASSPRQGTHSGANVLTF
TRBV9	CASSLTSRGTEAFF
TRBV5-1	CASSTAISTGWEETQYF
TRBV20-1	CSALDSSAFF
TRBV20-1	CSARDPSGAYEQYF